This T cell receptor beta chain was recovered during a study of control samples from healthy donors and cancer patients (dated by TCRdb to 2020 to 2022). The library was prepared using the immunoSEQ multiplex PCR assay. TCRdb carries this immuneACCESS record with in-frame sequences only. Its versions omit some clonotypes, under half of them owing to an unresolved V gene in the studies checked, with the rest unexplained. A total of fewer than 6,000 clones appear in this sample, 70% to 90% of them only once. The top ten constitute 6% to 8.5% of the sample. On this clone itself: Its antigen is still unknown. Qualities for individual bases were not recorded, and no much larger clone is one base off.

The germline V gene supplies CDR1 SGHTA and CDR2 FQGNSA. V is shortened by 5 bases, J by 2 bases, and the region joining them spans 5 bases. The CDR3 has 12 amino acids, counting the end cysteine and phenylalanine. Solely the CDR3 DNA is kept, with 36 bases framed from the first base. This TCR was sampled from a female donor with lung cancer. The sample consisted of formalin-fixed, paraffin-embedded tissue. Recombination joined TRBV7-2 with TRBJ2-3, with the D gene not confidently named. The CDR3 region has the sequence CASSPSTDTQYF. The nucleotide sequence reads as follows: TGTGCCAGCAGCCCATCCACAGATACGCAGTATTTT.